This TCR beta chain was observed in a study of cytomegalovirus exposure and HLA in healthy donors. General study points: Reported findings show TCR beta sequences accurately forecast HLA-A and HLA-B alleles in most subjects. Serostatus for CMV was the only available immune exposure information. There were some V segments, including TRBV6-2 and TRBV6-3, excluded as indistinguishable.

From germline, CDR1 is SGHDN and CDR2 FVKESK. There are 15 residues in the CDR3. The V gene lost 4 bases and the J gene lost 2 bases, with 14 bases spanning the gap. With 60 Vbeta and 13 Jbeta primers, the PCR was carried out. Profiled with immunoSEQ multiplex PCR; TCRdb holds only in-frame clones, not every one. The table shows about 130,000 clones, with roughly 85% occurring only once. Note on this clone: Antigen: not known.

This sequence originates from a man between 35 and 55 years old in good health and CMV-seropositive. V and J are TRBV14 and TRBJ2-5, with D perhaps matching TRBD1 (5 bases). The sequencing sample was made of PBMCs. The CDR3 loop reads CASSPSPGIQETQYF. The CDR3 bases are TGTGCCAGCAGCCCCTCCCCAGGGATTCAAGAGACCCAGTACTTC.